A single sample is the source of the 10 T cell receptor beta chains below, sequenced in a study of T cell repertoires in cytomegalovirus infection. A single record per CDR3 protein comes from TCRdb applying MiXCR to the reads. The sample yields around 330,000 distinct CDR3 sequences, roughly 17% seen once. Sequencing was performed on PBMCs. These receptors came from a human donor in good health (CMV status not recorded). Some clones in this sample may be carry-over from other donors' samples.

This clonotype was counted at least ten times. The V and J genes are TRBV7-2 and TRBJ2-3, with D uncertain. Germline V gives CDR1 SGHTA, CDR2 FQGNSA. V was pared by 3 bases and J by 4 bases, with 8 bases between. CDR3 length: 13 amino acids. The CDR3 reads CASSFGDADTQYF. For the CDR3, the DNA is TGTGCCAGCAGCTTTGGCGACGCAGATACGCAGTATTTT.

Note on this clonotype: One end of the junction fails to match germline, which may point to a read error. The rearrangement joins TRBV7-4 to TRBJ2-2; maybe TRBD2 (5 bases). The CDR3 has 15 residues. Germline assignment: CDR1 SGHVT and CDR2 SQSDAQ. The CDR3 sequence is CASSYPGENTGKLFF. CDR3 sequence (DNA): TGTGCCAGCAGTTACCCCGGGGAGAACACCGGGAAGCTGTTTTTT.

This clonotype was detected many times. The chain employs TRBV28 and TRBJ1-1, with D hard to call. The CDR3 consists of 14 residues. From germline, CDR1 is MDHEN and CDR2 SYDVKM. V was cut by 6 bases and J by 4 bases, with 15 bases left in between. CDR3 coding DNA: TGTGCCAGCAGCCGTGTGACACAACGCACTGAAGCTTTCTTT. Translation: CASSRVTQRTEAFF.

This clonotype was counted a single time. The V gene is TRBV28, the J gene TRBJ2-2; TRBD1 matches at 7 bases. CDR1 and CDR2 from the germline V gene are MDHEN and SYDVKM. The CDR3 extends over 14 amino acids. With V trimmed by 10 bases and J by 0 bases, 5 bases remained unmatched. CDR3 residues: CATLGTANTGELFF. The CDR3, as DNA: TGTGCCACTCTCGGGACAGCGAACACCGGGGAGCTGTTTTTT.

This clonotype was counted at least ten times. This chain connects TRBV12-3 or TRBV12-4 to TRBJ2-1; D is perhaps TRBD2 (6 bases). CDR3 length: 17 amino acids. Trimming removed 3 bases from V and 2 bases from J, with 17 bases in between. Written as DNA, the CDR3 is TGTGCCAGCAGTTTCGGGGGAGATAGCAATACCTACAATGAGCAGTTCTTC. Translation gives CASSFGGDSNTYNEQFF.

The genes are TRBV2 and TRBJ2-7, with a tentative D call TRBD1 (6 bases). Trimming pared 7 bases from V and 4 bases from J, leaving 17 bases between. The germline gives CDR1 SNHLY, CDR2 FYNNEI. The CDR3 consists of 14 residues. DNA of the CDR3: TGTGCCAGCAAGATCCAGGGGATGGGTTACGAGCAGTACTTC. Translating it yields CASKIQGMGYEQYF.

This clonotype was recorded at least ten times. This chain joins TRBV28 and TRBJ1-2, with D perhaps TRBD1 (5 bases). CDR3 length: 12 residues. CDR1 MDHEN and CDR2 SYDVKM come from the germline V gene. V was pared by 6 bases and J by 5 bases, with 10 bases between. In DNA, the CDR3 is TGTGCCAGCAGCCTCCAGGGATATGGCTACACCTTC. Protein sequence: CASSLQGYGYTF.

The table lists this clonotype with many counts. The genes are TRBV10-3 and TRBJ1-2, with 7 bases that match TRBD1. J lost 6 bases, V lost 2 bases, and 9 bases had no gene match. The germline V gene has CDR1 ENHRY and CDR2 SYGVKD. The CDR3 extends over 15 amino acids. CDR3 sequence: CAISENSGTVDGYTF. The CDR3 DNA follows: TGTGCCATCAGTGAGAATTCCGGGACAGTGGATGGCTACACCTTC.

At least ten counts were recorded for this clonotype. The rearrangement uses TRBV6-2 or TRBV6-3 and TRBJ1-1, with a weak D call TRBD1 (6 bases). From germline, CDR1 is MNHEY and CDR2 SVGEGT. Trimming took off 6 bases at V and 3 bases at J, with 11 bases between the two ends. There are 13 residues in the CDR3. The CDR3 DNA follows: TGTGCCAGCAGCCCACAGGGATACACTGAAGCTTTCTTT. As protein: CASSPQGYTEAFF.

The rearrangement links TRBV5-6 to TRBJ2-5; D gene ambiguous. This CDR3 comprises 14 residues. Germline CDR1 and CDR2: SGHDT and YYEEEE. The germline V and J ends were trimmed by 3 bases and 0 bases, with 9 bases remaining between them. The CDR3 nucleotides read TGTGCCAGCAGCTCTATAGGCTACCAAGAGACCCAGTACTTC. Protein: CASSSIGYQETQYF. Using reference TRBV5-6 and TRBJ2-5 for the parts outside the CDR3, the full variable domain is DAGVTQSPTHLIKTRGQQVTLRCSPKSGHDTVSWYQQALGQGPQFIFQYYEEEERQRGNFPDRFSGHQFPNYSSELNVNALLLGDSALYLCASSSIGYQETQYFGPGTRLLVL.